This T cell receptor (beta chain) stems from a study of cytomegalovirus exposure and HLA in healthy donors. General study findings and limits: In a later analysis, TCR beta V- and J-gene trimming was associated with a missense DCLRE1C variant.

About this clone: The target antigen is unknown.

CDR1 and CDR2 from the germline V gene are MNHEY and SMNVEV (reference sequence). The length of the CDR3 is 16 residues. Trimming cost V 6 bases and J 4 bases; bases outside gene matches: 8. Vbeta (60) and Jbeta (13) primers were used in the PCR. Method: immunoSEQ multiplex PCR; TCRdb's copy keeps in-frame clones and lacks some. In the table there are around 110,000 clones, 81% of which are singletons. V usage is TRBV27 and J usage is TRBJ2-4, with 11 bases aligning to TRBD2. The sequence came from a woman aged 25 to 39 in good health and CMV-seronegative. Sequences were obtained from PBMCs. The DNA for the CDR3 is TGTGCCAGCAGCGGGACTAGCGGCACCCCAAAAAACATTCAGTACTTC. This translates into CASSGTSGTPKNIQYF.